This entry features one TCR beta chain sequence. The antigen it binds to is not known. No much larger clone exists at a distance of one base, and base qualities are not known. The library relied on the immunoSEQ multiplex PCR assay. For the original study's pipeline: A statistical classification framework was built to diagnose cytomegalovirus status from the catalog of TCR beta chain sequences. TCRdb took over this immuneACCESS table, retaining in-frame rearrangements with V and J assigned. Such tables are incomplete; in checked studies, under half of the missing clones stem from an unresolved V gene, and the remainder is unexplained. V and J calls and clone size are copied from that table; D and trimming were computed from the DNA. This sample is represented by approximately 60,000 clones; approximately 95% of them were singletons. Of the sample, 6% to 8.5% is held by the ten largest clones. This sample is part of a study of cytomegalovirus exposure and HLA in healthy donors (dated by TCRdb to about 2017). Regarding the research as a whole: The 666 repertoires of the first cohort and the 120 validation repertoires were produced on the same platform, according to a later analysis. The aim of the study was to test whether cataloging public T cell receptors could identify signatures of past pathogen exposure. In addition to the first cohort of 500 to 850 subjects, a separate validation cohort of under 150 different subjects was used. The study combined high-throughput TCR immunosequencing, statistical association of individual TCRs with disease status, and machine learning to predict cytomegalovirus infection status.

Separate from the roughly 630-subject first cohort, the validation cohort of 90 to 150 subjects was the group to which the donors belonged. What the research found in general, with its limitations: In vitro tests confirmed that a few of the cytomegalovirus-associated TCR beta chains recognize cytomegalovirus antigens. A total of some 180 TCR beta chains were listed by the study as associated with cytomegalovirus. While some public TCRs were present in many individuals, most TCR sequences turned up only very rarely across donors. Of the cluster scores, roughly 93% were above 0 in a later analysis, which found that TCRs clustered in the first cohort also tended to co-occur in the 130 or so validation repertoires. The classifier was reported to diagnose cytomegalovirus status with high specificity and sensitivity in both the original cohort and the validation cohort. A later analysis lacked HLA typing for the validation cohort, so it scored co-occurrence in that cohort across all 110 or so repertoires. The authors suggested that the approach could potentially be extended to other disease states and immunological phenotypes.

A distance of 16 bases separates the germline ends of V and J, which lose 2 bases and 6 bases respectively. The cysteine opens and the phenylalanine closes a CDR3 of 15 amino acids. Kept here is only the CDR3 DNA, which spans 45 bases and is read in frame from base 1. Based on the germline V gene, the CDR1 and CDR2 sequences are SGHTA and FQGNSA. The sequence joins TRBV7-2 to TRBJ1-2; TRBD1 is possibly the D segment (5 matching bases). The origin of this receptor is a woman younger than 35 in good health and CMV-seropositive. Sequenced: PBMCs. For the CDR3, the sequence is CASSLRPGSMNGYTF. The DNA is as follows: TGTGCCAGCAGCTTACGTCCAGGGTCGATGAATGGCTACACCTTC.